The 14 T cell receptor beta chains listed next were all sequenced from one sample in a study of blood T cell repertoires in COVID-19. The method was immunoSEQ multiplex PCR; TCRdb's version includes in-frame clones alone and lacks a portion of them. The sample lists about 380,000 clones; more than 70% were seen once. The sequenced material came from PBMCs or T cells enriched from blood (not recorded which). The receptors here all came from a woman in her late teens or twenties who had recovered from COVID-19.

Concerning this clone: The sample contains more than one DNA sequence encoding this CDR3. This chain joins TRBV15 and TRBJ2-7; 11 bases match TRBD1. This CDR3 has 15 residues. Germline CDR1 LNHNV, CDR2 YYDKDF (reference sequence). The junction had 3 bases not matched to a gene; V was cut back by 2 bases and J by 3 bases. CDR3 sequence: CATSRSGTGGYEQYF. The CDR3 nucleotides read TGTGCCACCAGCAGATCGGGGACAGGGGGCTACGAGCAGTACTTC.

The V call is TRBV19, the J call TRBJ1-4; D is possibly TRBD1 (6 bases). This CDR3 contains 13 residues. Germline V gene data show CDR1 as LNHDA and CDR2 as SQIVND (reference sequence). V shed 8 bases and J shed 6 bases, with 13 bases lying between them. DNA of the CDR3: TGTGCCAGTTCTTCGACAGGCTATGAAAAACTGTTTTTT. Amino acids: CASSSTGYEKLFF.

The CDR3 region has the DNA TGTGCCAGTAGTATAGGGAGCGCGAACACTGAAGCTTTCTTT. Translating it yields CASSIGSANTEAFF. The chain carries TRBV19 and TRBJ1-1; D remains ambiguous. Germline assignment: CDR1 LNHDA and CDR2 SQIVND (reference sequence). Trimming shortened V by 1 base and J by 1 base, and 7 bases separated the two germline ends. The CDR3 has 14 residues.

The rearrangement links TRBV9 to TRBJ2-2; the match to TRBD1 covers 9 bases. Germline CDR1 is SGDLS and CDR2 is YYNGEE. V shed 1 base, J shed 6 bases, and the junction held 1 base outside the gene matches. The CDR3 loop spans 14 amino acids. CDR3 sequence: CASSVHRGPGELFF. CDR3 nucleotide sequence: TGTGCCAGCAGCGTACACAGGGGGCCCGGGGAGCTGTTTTTT. Complete variable domain (other parts from reference TRBV9 and TRBJ2-2): DSGVTQTPKHLITATGQRVTLRCSPRSGDLSVYWYQQSLDQGLQFLIQYYNGEERAKGNILERFSAQQFPDLHSELNLSSLELGDSALYFCASSVHRGPGELFFGEGSRLTVL.

Only one count was recorded for this clone. The genes are TRBV7-9 and TRBJ1-2; tentative D call: TRBD1 (5 bases). Trimming removed 2 bases at V and 7 bases at J, with 17 bases between. In germline, CDR1 is SEHNR, CDR2 FQNEAQ (reference sequence). There are 15 residues in the CDR3. The CDR3: CASSLFPLGARGYTF. The CDR3 DNA is TGTGCCAGCAGCTTATTCCCGTTAGGGGCGCGTGGCTACACCTTC.

In this sample, this clone turned up once. The chain uses TRBV9 and TRBJ1-5; no clear D gene. Germline V gives CDR1 SGDLS, CDR2 YYNGEE. The CDR3 loop spans 15 amino acids. With 3 bases removed from V and 3 bases from J, the gap between germline ends came to 13 bases. As DNA, the CDR3 is TGTGCCAGCAGCGGGGCACAGACACCCAATCAGCCCCAGCATTTT. Translated, it gives CASSGAQTPNQPQHF. Drawing the rest from reference TRBV9 and TRBJ1-5, the complete variable domain is DSGVTQTPKHLITATGQRVTLRCSPRSGDLSVYWYQQSLDQGLQFLIQYYNGEERAKGNILERFSAQQFPDLHSELNLSSLELGDSALYFCASSGAQTPNQPQHFGDGTRLSIL.

V usage is TRBV5-1 and J usage is TRBJ1-4; the D gene is possibly TRBD1 (6 bases). V was clipped by 4 bases and J by 8 bases, with 12 bases between them. CDR3 size: 13 residues. CDR1 SGHRS and CDR2 YFSETQ come from the germline V gene. CDR3 sequence reads: CASSTGQGEKLFF. CDR3 coding DNA: TGCGCCAGCAGCACGGGCCAGGGGGAAAAACTGTTTTTT.

This chain joins TRBV19 and TRBJ1-1, with a possible D match to TRBD1 (6 bases). Germline CDR1 and CDR2: LNHDA and SQIVND (reference sequence). The CDR3 runs 13 residues. The germline V and J ends were trimmed by 4 bases and 11 bases, with 17 bases remaining between them. Written as DNA, the CDR3 is TGTGCCAGTAGTACTTCAGGGGTTCCGAAGGCTTTCTTT. Its protein is CASSTSGVPKAFF.

This clone has only a few counts. This chain joins TRBV28 and TRBJ1-5, with 7 bases that match TRBD1. The V and J ends lost 7 bases and 2 bases, in that order; junction bases with no gene match: 5. CDR3 length: 14 residues. Germline V CDR1 and CDR2: MDHEN, SYDVKM. Here the CDR3 DNA reads TGTGCCAGCACCCCCGACAGGGGCAATCAGCCCCAGCATTTT. It yields the protein CASTPDRGNQPQHF.

The chain uses TRBV5-5 and TRBJ2-3; tentative D call: TRBD2 (6 bases). With 5 bases removed from V and 4 bases from J, the gap between germline ends came to 14 bases. CDR1 and CDR2 (germline): SGHKS, YYEKEE (reference sequence). CDR3 size: 14 residues. Here the CDR3 DNA reads TGTGCCAGCAGGGGACTCCTTCTAGCAGATACGCAGTATTTT. Protein product: CASRGLLLADTQYF. Looking up the rest from reference TRBV5-5 and TRBJ2-3 gives the full variable domain: DAGVTQSPTHLIKTRGQQVTLRCSPISGHKSVSWYQQVLGQGPQFIFQYYEKEERGRGNFPDRFSARQFPNYSSELNVNALLLGDSALYLCASRGLLLADTQYFGPGTRLTVL.

V gene TRBV7-9 combines with J gene TRBJ1-4, with 7 bases that match TRBD1. V gave up 3 bases and J gave up 4 bases; unmatched junction bases: 2. The CDR3 is 14 amino acids. Germline CDR1 reads SEHNR; CDR2 reads FQNEAQ (reference sequence). The CDR3 region has the DNA TGTGCCAGCAGCTTGGGACAGAATAATGAAAAACTGTTTTTT. This translates into CASSLGQNNEKLFF.

The chain couples TRBV5-4 to TRBJ2-1, with 8 bases aligning to TRBD2. J lost 10 bases, V lost 3 bases, and 15 bases had no gene match. Germline V lookup: CDR1 SGHNT, CDR2 YYREEE (reference sequence). The CDR3 consists of 16 residues. The CDR3 loop reads CASSSPLERGPREQFF. CDR3 bases: TGTGCCAGCAGCTCCCCGTTGGAGCGGGGGCCTCGGGAGCAGTTCTTC.

This sequence joins TRBV19 and TRBJ1-2; no reliable D call. Trimming removed 11 bases from V and 7 bases from J, with 26 bases in between. Germline values: CDR1 LNHDA, CDR2 SQIVND (reference sequence). The CDR3 sequence is 15 residues long. CDR3 residues: CACIAFPGQKGGYTF. The DNA for the CDR3 is TGTGCCTGTATAGCGTTTCCCGGCCAGAAGGGTGGCTACACCTTC. Filled out from reference TRBV19 and TRBJ1-2, the complete variable domain reads DGGITQSPKYLFRKEGQNVTLSCEQNLNHDAMYWYRQDPGQGLRLIYYSQIVNDFQKGDIAEGYSVSREKKESFPLTVTSAQKNPTAFYLCACIAFPGQKGGYTFGSGTRLTVV.

The chain is built from TRBV4-3 and TRBJ1-6; 8 bases agree with TRBD1. The CDR3 loop spans 15 amino acids. V shed 3 bases, J shed 6 bases, and the junction held 4 bases outside the gene matches. The V gene's germline CDR1 is LGHNA and CDR2 YSLEER. This chain's CDR3 is CASSHGTGSNSPLHF. Written as DNA, the CDR3 is TGCGCCAGCAGCCACGGGACAGGATCTAATTCACCCCTCCACTTT.